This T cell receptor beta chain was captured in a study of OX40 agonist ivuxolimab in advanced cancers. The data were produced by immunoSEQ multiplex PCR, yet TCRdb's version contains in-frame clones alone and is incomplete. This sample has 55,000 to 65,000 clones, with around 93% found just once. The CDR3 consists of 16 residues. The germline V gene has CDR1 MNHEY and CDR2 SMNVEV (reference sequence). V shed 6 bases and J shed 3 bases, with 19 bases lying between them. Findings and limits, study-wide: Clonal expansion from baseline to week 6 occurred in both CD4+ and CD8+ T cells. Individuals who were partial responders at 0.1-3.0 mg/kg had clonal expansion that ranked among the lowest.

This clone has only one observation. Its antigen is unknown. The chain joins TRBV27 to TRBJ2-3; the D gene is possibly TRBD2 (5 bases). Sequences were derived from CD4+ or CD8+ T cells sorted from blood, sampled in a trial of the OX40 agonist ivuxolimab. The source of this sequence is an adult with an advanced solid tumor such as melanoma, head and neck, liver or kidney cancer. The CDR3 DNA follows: TGTGCCAGCAGACCCGGCCCTGAGTGGGAGACAGATACGCAGTATTTT. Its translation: CASRPGPEWETDTQYF.